This TCR beta chain came from a study of blood T cell repertoires in COVID-19. Overall study: Italy, Spain and the United States were the sources of the convalescent and acute COVID-19 samples. T cells, B-cell-depleted T cells, or PBMCs provided the cDNA or gDNA that served as material.

Trimming took off 1 base at V and 5 bases at J, with 11 bases between the two ends. CDR1 is MDHEN and CDR2 is SYDVKM in the germline V gene. This CDR3 contains 14 residues. The method was immunoSEQ multiplex PCR; TCRdb's version includes in-frame clones alone and lacks a portion of them. Altogether 360,000 or so clones are present, over 85% being singletons, with the ten largest covering 3.9%. The material sequenced was peripheral blood. The V call is TRBV28, the J call TRBJ1-2; D remains unclear. This sequence was found in a woman in her sixties with COVID-19, enrolled during active disease. CDR3 sequence (DNA): TGTGCCAGCAGTTTATTGGGGAGATGGTATGGCTACACCTTC. Amino acid sequence: CASSLLGRWYGYTF.